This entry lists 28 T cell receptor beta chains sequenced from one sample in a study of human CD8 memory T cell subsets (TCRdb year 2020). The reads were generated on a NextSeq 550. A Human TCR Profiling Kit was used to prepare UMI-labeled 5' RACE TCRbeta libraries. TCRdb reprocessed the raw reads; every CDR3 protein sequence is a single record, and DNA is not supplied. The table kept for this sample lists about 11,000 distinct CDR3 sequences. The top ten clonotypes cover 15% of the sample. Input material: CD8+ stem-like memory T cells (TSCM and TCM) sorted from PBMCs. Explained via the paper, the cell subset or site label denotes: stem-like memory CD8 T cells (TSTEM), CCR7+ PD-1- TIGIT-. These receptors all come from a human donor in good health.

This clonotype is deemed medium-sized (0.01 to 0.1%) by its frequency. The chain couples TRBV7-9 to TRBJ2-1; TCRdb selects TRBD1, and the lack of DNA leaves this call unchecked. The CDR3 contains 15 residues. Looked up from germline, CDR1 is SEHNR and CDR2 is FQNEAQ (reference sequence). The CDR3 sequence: CASSLSRDGYNEQFF.

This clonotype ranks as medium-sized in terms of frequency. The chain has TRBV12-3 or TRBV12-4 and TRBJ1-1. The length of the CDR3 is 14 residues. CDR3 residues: CASSYGRGRTEAFF.

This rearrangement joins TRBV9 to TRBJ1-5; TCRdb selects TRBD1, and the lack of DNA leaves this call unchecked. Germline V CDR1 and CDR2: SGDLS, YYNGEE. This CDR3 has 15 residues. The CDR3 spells CASSSGQGAGQPQHF.

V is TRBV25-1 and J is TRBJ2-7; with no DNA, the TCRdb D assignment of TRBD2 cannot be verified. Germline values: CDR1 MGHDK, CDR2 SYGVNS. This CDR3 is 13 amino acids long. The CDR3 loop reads CASKPSSSYEQYF.

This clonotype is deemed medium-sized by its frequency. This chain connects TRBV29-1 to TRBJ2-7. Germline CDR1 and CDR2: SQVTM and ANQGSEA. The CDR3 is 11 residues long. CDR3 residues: CSAEGLSEQYF.

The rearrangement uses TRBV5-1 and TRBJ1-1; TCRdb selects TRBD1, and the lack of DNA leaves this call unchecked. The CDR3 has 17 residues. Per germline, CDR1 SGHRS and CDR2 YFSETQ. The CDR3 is CASSLSQGAYLDTEAFF. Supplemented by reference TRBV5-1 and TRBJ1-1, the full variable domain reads KAGVTQTPRYLIKTRGQQVTLSCSPISGHRSVSWYQQTPGQGLQFLFEYFSETQRNKGNFPGRFSGRQFSNSRSEMNVSTLELGDSALYLCASSLSQGAYLDTEAFFGQGTRLTVV.

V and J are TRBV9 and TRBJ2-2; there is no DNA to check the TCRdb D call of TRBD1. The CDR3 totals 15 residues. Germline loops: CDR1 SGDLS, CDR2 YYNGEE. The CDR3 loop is CASSDGQEDTGELFF. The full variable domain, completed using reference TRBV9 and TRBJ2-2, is DSGVTQTPKHLITATGQRVTLRCSPRSGDLSVYWYQQSLDQGLQFLIQYYNGEERAKGNILERFSAQQFPDLHSELNLSSLELGDSALYFCASSDGQEDTGELFFGEGSRLTVL.

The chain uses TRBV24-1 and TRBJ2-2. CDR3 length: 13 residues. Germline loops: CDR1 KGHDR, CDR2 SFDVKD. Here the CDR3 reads CATSAANTGELFF.

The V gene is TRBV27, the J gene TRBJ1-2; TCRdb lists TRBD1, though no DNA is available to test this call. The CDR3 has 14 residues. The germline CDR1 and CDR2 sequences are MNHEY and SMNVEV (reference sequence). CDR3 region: CASRVGTGNYGYTF.

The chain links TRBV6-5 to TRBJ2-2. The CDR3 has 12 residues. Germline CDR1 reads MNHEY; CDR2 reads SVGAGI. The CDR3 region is CASRKDTGELFF.

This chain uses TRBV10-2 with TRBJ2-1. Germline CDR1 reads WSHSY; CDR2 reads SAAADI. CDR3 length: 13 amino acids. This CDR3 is CASNDRYYNEQFF.

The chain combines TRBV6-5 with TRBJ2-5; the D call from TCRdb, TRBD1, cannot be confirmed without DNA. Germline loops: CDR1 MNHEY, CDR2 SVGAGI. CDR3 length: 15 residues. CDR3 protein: CASSYSRDVGETQYF.

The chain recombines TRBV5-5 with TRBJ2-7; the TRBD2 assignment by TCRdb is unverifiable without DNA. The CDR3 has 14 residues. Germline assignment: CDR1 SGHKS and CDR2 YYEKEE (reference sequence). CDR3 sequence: CASSVGTLGFEQYF.

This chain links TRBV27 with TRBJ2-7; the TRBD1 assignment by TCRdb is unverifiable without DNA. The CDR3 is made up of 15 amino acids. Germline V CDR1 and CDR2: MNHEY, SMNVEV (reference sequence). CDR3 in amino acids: CASSPPGGITYEQYF.

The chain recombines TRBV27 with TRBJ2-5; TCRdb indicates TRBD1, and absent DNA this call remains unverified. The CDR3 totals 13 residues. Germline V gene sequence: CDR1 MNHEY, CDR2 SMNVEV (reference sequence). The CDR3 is CASSSEGHETQYF.

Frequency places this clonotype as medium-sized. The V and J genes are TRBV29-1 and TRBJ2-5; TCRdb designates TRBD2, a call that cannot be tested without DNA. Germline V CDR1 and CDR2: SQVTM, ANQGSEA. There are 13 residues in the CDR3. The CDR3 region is CSAAGGREETQYF.

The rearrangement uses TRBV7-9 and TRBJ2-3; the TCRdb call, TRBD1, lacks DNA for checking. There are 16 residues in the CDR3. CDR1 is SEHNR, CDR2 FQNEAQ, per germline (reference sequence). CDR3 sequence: CASSLFLDRGKDTQYF.

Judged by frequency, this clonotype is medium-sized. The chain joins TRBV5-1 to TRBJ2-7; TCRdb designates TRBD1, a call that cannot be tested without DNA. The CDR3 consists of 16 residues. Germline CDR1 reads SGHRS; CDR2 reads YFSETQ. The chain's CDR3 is CASSSPSGEKVHEQYF.

This CDR3 is CASSSYGGGARNEQFF. The chain combines TRBV5-4 with TRBJ2-1; with no DNA, the TCRdb D assignment of TRBD2 cannot be verified. Germline lookup yields CDR1 SGHNT and CDR2 YYREEE (reference sequence). The CDR3 is 16 residues long.

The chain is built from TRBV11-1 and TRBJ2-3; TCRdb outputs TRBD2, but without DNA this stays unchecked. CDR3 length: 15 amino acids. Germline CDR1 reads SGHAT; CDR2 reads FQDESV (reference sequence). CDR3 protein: CASSFQREVADTQYF.

Here the CDR3 reads CASSSGGTDTQYF. The J gene is TRBJ2-3, the V gene TRBV12-3 or TRBV12-4; TCRdb designates TRBD2, a call that cannot be tested without DNA. The CDR3 spans 13 residues.

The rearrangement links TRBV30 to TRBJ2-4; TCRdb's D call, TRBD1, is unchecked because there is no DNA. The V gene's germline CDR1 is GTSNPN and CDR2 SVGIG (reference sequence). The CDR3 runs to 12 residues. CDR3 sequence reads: CAWKTERNIQYF.

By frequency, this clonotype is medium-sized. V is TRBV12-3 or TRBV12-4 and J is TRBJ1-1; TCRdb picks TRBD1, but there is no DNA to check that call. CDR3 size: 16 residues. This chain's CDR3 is CASNNYRDMPNTEAFF.

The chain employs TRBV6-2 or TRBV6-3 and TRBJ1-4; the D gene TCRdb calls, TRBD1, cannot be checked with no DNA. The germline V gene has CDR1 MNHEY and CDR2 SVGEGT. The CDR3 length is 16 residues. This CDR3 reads CASSTDGRETNEKLFF.

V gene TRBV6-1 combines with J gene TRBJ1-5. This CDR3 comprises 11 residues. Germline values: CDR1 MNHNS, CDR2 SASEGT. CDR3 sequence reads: CASEGGMPQHF.

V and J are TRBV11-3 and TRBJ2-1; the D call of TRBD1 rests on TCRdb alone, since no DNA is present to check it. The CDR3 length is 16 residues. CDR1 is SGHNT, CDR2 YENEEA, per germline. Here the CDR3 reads CASSVNRRSSYNEQFF.

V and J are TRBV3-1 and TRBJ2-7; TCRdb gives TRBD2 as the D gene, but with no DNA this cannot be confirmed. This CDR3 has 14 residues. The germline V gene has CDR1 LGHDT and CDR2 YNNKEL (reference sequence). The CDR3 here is CASSRAPQDYEQYF.

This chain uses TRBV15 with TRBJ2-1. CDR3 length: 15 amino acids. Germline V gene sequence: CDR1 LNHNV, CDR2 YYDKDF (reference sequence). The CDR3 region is CATSDGGSSYNEQFF.